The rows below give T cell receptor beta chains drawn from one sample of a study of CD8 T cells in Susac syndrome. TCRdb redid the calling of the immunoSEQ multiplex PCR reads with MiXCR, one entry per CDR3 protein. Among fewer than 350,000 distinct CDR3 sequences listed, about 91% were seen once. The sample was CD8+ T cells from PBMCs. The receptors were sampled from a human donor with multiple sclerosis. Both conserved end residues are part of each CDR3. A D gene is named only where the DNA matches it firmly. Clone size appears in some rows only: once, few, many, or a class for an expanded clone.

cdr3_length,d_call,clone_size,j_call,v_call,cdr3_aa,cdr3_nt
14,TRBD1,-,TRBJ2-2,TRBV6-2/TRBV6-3,CASSRDRASGELFF,TGTGCCAGCAGCCGAGACAGGGCATCAGGGGAGCTGTTTTTT
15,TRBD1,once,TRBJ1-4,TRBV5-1,CASSADRATNEKLFF,TGCGCCAGCAGCGCGGACAGGGCAACTAATGAAAAACTGTTTTTT
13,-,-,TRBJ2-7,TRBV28,CASSPNGGYEQYF,TGTGCCAGCAGCCCCAACGGAGGCTACGAGCAGTACTTC
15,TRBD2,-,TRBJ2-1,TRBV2,CASRETSGVYNEQFF,TGTGCCAGCAGGGAGACTAGCGGGGTCTACAATGAGCAGTTCTTC
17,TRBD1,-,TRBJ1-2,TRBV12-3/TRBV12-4,CASSRPGQGFANYGYTF,TGTGCCAGCAGTCGCCCGGGACAGGGGTTCGCTAACTATGGCTACACCTTC
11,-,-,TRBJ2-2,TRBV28,CASMSSGELFF,TGTGCCAGCATGAGTTCCGGGGAGCTGTTTTTT
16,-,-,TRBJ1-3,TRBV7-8,CASSLGVPEAGNTIYF,TGTGCCAGCAGCTTAGGTGTTCCGGAGGCTGGAAACACCATATATTTT
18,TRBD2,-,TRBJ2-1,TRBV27,CASSLSFLAGLIYNEQFF,TGTGCCAGCAGTTTATCCTTCCTAGCGGGCCTAATCTACAATGAGCAGTTCTTC
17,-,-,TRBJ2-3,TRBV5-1,CASSPQGGGLFTDTQYF,TGCGCCAGCAGCCCCCAAGGAGGAGGTCTTTTTACTGATACGCAGTATTTT
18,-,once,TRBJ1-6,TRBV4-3,CASSQGAGAFSYNSPLHF,TGCGCCAGCAGCCAAGGGGCAGGAGCTTTCTCCTATAATTCACCCCTCCACTTT
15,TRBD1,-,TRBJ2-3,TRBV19,CASSPNRGLEDTQYF,TGTGCCAGTAGCCCAAACAGGGGGCTGGAAGATACGCAGTATTTT
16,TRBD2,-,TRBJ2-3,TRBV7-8,CASSRGREEVADTQYF,TGTGCCAGCAGTCGGGGGCGGGAGGAGGTAGCAGATACGCAGTATTTT
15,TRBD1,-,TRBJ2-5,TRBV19,CASKGTGLGQETQYF,TGTGCCAGTAAGGGGACAGGGTTGGGACAAGAGACCCAGTACTTC
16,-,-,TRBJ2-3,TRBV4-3,CASSNFVAEVTDTQYF,TGCGCCAGCAGCAACTTCGTGGCGGAGGTGACAGATACGCAGTATTTT
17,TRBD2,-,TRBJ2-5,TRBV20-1,CSAPKGLAGEGWETQYF,TGCAGTGCGCCCAAGGGGCTAGCGGGAGAGGGTTGGGAGACCCAGTACTTC
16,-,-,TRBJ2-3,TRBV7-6,CASSLAFASSTDTQYF,TGTGCCAGCAGCTTAGCTTTTGCCTCTAGCACAGATACGCAGTATTTT
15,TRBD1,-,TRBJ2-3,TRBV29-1,CSLLPETGSTDTQYF,TGCAGCCTCCTACCCGAGACAGGGAGTACAGATACGCAGTATTTT
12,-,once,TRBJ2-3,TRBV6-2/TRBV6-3,CASSYYSDTQYF,TGTGCCAGCAGTTACTATTCTGATACGCAGTATTTT
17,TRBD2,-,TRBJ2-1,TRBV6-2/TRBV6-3,CASSYRLAGGSYNEQFF,TGTGCCAGCAGTTACCGGCTAGCGGGGGGGTCCTACAATGAGCAGTTCTTC
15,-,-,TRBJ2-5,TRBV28,CASSVFSGGRETQYF,TGTGCCAGCAGCGTCTTCTCTGGGGGTAGGGAGACCCAGTACTTC
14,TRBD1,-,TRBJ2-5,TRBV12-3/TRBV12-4,CASSSSGQQETQYF,TGTGCCAGCAGTTCGTCGGGACAGCAAGAGACCCAGTACTTC
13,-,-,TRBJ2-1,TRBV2,CASEAPSYNEQFF,TGTGCCAGCGAGGCACCCTCCTACAATGAGCAGTTCTTC
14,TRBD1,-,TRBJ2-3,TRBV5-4,CASSPGQGVDTQYF,TGTGCCAGCAGCCCCGGACAGGGTGTTGATACGCAGTATTTT
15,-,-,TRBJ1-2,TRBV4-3,CASSQESLPNYGYTF,TGCGCCAGCAGCCAAGAATCACTTCCTAACTATGGCTACACCTTC
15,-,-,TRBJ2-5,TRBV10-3,CAISDPERPQETQYF,TGTGCCATCAGTGATCCAGAAAGACCCCAAGAGACCCAGTACTTC
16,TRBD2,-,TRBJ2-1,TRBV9,CASSVAPGAGVNEQFF,TGTGCCAGCAGCGTAGCCCCCGGGGCGGGAGTCAATGAGCAGTTCTTC
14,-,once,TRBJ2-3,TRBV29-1,CSVEGTDSTDTQYF,TGCAGCGTTGAAGGGACGGATAGCACAGATACGCAGTATTTT
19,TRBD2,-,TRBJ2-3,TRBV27,CASTPYLVVAGGGADTQYF,TGTGCCAGCACCCCTTACCTGGTGGTAGCGGGAGGTGGCGCAGATACGCAGTATTTT
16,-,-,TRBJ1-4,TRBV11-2,CASSLTKVYPYEKLFF,TGTGCCAGCAGCTTAACAAAAGTGTACCCTTATGAAAAACTGTTTTTT
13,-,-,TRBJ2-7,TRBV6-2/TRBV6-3,CASSYGAGVEQYF,TGTGCCAGCAGTTACGGGGCAGGCGTCGAGCAGTACTTC
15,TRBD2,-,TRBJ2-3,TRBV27,CASPPLAGVPDTQYF,TGTGCCAGCCCCCCCCTAGCGGGAGTTCCAGATACGCAGTATTTT
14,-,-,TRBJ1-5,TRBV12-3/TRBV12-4,CASSWGPGNQPQHF,TGTGCCAGCAGTTGGGGGCCCGGCAATCAGCCCCAGCATTTT
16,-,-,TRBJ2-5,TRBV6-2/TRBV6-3,CASSSRDTFPGETQYF,TGTGCCAGCAGTTCCCGGGACACTTTCCCCGGGGAGACCCAGTACTTC
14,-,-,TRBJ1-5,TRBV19,CASWGRKGNQPQHF,TGTGCCAGCTGGGGACGGAAGGGCAATCAGCCCCAGCATTTT
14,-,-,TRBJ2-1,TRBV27,CASSLSVEGNEQFF,TGTGCCAGCAGTTTATCGGTTGAGGGAAATGAGCAGTTCTTC
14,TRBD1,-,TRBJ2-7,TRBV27,CASSRDRGGYEQYF,TGTGCCAGCAGTCGGGACAGGGGAGGCTACGAGCAGTACTTC
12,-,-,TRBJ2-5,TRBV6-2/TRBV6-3,CASSYTKETQYF,TGTGCCAGCAGTTACACTAAAGAGACCCAGTACTTC
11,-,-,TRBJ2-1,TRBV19,CASSPGVEQFF,TGTGCCAGTAGTCCCGGGGTGGAGCAGTTCTTC
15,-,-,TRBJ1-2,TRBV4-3,CASSQVRGSSYGYTF,TGCGCCAGCAGCCAAGTTCGTGGCAGCTCCTATGGCTACACCTTC
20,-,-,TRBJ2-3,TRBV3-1,CASSQENWRGTLLSADTQYF,TGTGCCAGCAGCCAAGAAAATTGGCGGGGGACACTACTATCGGCAGATACGCAGTATTTT
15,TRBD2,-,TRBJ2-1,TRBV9,CASSVGAGAYNEQFF,TGTGCCAGCAGCGTAGGAGCGGGAGCATACAATGAGCAGTTCTTC
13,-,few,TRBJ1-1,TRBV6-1,CASSPERNTEAFF,TGTGCCAGCAGCCCCGAACGGAACACTGAAGCTTTCTTT
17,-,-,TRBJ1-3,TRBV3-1,CASSQGAGGSSGNTIYF,TGTGCCAGCAGCCAGGGGGCGGGTGGTAGTTCTGGAAACACCATATATTTT
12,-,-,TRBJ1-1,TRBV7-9,CASSSSSREAFF,TGTGCCAGCAGCTCTTCTTCACGAGAAGCTTTCTTT
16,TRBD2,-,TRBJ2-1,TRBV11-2,CASSYPSGVAHNEQFF,TGTGCCAGCAGCTACCCTAGCGGGGTTGCCCACAATGAGCAGTTCTTC
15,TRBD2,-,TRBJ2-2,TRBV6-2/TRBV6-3,CASSYSREGPGELFF,TGTGCCAGCAGTTACTCTCGGGAGGGCCCTGGGGAGCTGTTTTTT
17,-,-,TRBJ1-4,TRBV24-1,CATSDPDPLGGGEKLFF,TGTGCCACCAGTGACCCCGACCCGTTGGGGGGAGGAGAAAAACTGTTTTTT
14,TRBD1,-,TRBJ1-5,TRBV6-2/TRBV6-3,CASRTGGAGQPQHF,TGTGCCAGCAGAACAGGGGGCGCGGGGCAGCCCCAGCATTTT
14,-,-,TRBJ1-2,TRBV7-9,CASSLGQKNYGYTF,TGTGCCAGCAGCTTAGGCCAGAAAAACTATGGCTACACCTTC
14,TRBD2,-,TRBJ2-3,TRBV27,CASAPGLELDTQYF,TGTGCCAGCGCACCGGGACTAGAGTTAGATACGCAGTATTTT
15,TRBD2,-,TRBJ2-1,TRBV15,CATSHPQGGVNEQFF,TGTGCCACCAGCCACCCCCAGGGAGGGGTCAATGAGCAGTTCTTC
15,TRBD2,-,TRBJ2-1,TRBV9,CASSAERGLSNEQFF,TGTGCCAGCAGCGCCGAGCGGGGCCTAAGCAATGAGCAGTTCTTC
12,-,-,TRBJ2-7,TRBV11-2,CASSLPSYEQYF,TGTGCCAGCAGCTTACCCTCCTACGAGCAGTACTTC
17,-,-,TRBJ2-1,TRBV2,CASSEGFTDTDYNEQFF,TGTGCCAGCAGTGAAGGGTTTACGGACACCGACTACAATGAGCAGTTCTTC
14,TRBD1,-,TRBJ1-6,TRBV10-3,CATWTGAYNSPLHF,TGTGCCACCTGGACAGGAGCCTATAATTCACCCCTCCACTTT